The 15 T cell receptor beta chains below all came from one sample that was sequenced in a study of somatic mutations in cytotoxic T cells in rheumatoid arthritis. Assay used: immunoSEQ multiplex PCR; TCRdb lists only in-frame clones, some missing. The sample yields around 3,000 clones, approximately 70% seen once. Sequenced: CD8+ T cells sorted from synovial fluid. The receptors originated from a young woman with rheumatoid arthritis.

The V and J genes are TRBV5-1 and TRBJ2-7; 10 bases align to TRBD1. Germline CDR1 reads SGHRS; CDR2 reads YFSETQ. This CDR3 has 16 amino acids. After removal of 4 bases from V and 5 bases from J, the junction contained 12 bases not matched to a gene. The CDR3 bases are TGCGCCAGCAGCGTCACCACCGGGACAGGGGTCCACGAGCAGTACTTC. Translation: CASSVTTGTGVHEQYF.

V usage is TRBV5-1 and J usage is TRBJ2-3; perhaps TRBD2 as D (5 bases). Germline CDR1 reads SGHRS; CDR2 reads YFSETQ. Trimming took off 4 bases at V and 0 bases at J, with 12 bases between the two ends. The length of the CDR3 is 15 residues. The CDR3 DNA is TGCGCCAGCAGCAACAGCGGTACTAGCACAGATACGCAGTATTTT. Protein: CASSNSGTSTDTQYF.

This clone has just a few counts. The V gene is TRBV4-1, the J gene TRBJ1-1, with a weak D call TRBD1 (5 bases). CDR1 and CDR2 (germline): MGHRA, YSYEKL. The CDR3 is made up of 13 amino acids. The V end lost 3 bases, the J end lost 5 bases, and 10 bases lay between the germline ends. In DNA, the CDR3 is TGCGCCAGCAGCCAGTTGCGGGGGACTGAAGCTTTCTTT. Amino acids: CASSQLRGTEAFF.

The chain joins TRBV6-1 to TRBJ2-7; maybe TRBD1 (5 bases). The V end was cut by 8 bases, the J end by 3 bases, with 11 bases between. Germline CDR1 reads MNHNS; CDR2 reads SASEGT. CDR3 length: 12 amino acids. The CDR3 spells CASLQDIYEQYF. The DNA of the CDR3 is TGTGCCAGCCTACAGGACATCTACGAGCAGTACTTC.

This sequence joins TRBV5-1 and TRBJ1-2; D may be TRBD1 (6 bases). Germline V gives CDR1 SGHRS, CDR2 YFSETQ. The CDR3 extends over 15 amino acids. V shed 0 bases and J shed 5 bases, with 14 bases lying between them. In nucleotides, the CDR3 is TGCGCCAGCAGCTTGGGGAATCCAGGGGTATATGGCTACACCTTC. This translates into CASSLGNPGVYGYTF.

Only one count was recorded for this clone. The chain is built from TRBV5-1 and TRBJ2-1; 11 bases fit TRBD2. The CDR3 is 14 amino acids. Germline loops: CDR1 SGHRS, CDR2 YFSETQ. Unmatched junction bases numbered 6, after V lost 6 bases and J lost 7 bases. CDR3 bases: TGCGCCAGCACTCTAGCGGGAGGAGGGAATGAGCAGTTCTTC. This sequence encodes CASTLAGGGNEQFF.

This chain uses TRBV7-9 with TRBJ2-7; 7 positions match TRBD1. Germline V CDR1 and CDR2: SEHNR, FQNEAQ (reference sequence). V lost 5 bases to trimming and J lost 3 bases; unmatched junction nucleotides: 7. The CDR3 covers 14 residues. CDR3 DNA sequence: TGTGCCAGCAGCCCTGGGACAGTCCACTACGAGCAGTACTTC. It is translated as CASSPGTVHYEQYF.

The rearrangement joins TRBV7-9 to TRBJ2-7; possibly TRBD2 for D (5 bases). Germline V CDR1 and CDR2: SEHNR, FQNEAQ (reference sequence). V shed 3 bases and J shed 4 bases, with 10 bases lying between them. The CDR3 is 13 amino acids. CDR3 amino acids: CASSFSSSYEQYF. Here the CDR3 DNA reads TGTGCCAGCAGCTTCTCTAGCTCTTACGAGCAGTACTTC.

This rearrangement joins TRBV30 to TRBJ1-2, with 7 bases matching TRBD1. The germline V gene encodes CDR1 GTSNPN and CDR2 SVGIG (reference sequence). The CDR3 runs 14 residues. V was clipped by 2 bases and J by 4 bases; unmatched bases: 7. The CDR3 region is CAWSPGQGGYGYTF. In DNA, the CDR3 is TGTGCCTGGAGTCCGGGCCAGGGGGGCTATGGCTACACCTTC.

The genes are TRBV28 and TRBJ2-7; 8 bases line up with TRBD1. Germline V gives CDR1 MDHEN, CDR2 SYDVKM. CDR3 length: 15 amino acids. The ends lost 6 bases at V and 2 bases at J; junction bases unmatched: 9. The CDR3 DNA sequence: TGTGCCAGCAGGGAAAGACAGGGGTCCACCTACGAGCAGTACTTC. Translation gives CASRERQGSTYEQYF.

This clone has only a few counts. CDR3 protein: CASSTTGGTEAFF. As DNA, the CDR3 is TGTGCCAGCAGTACGACAGGGGGCACTGAAGCTTTCTTT. The chain uses TRBV11-2 and TRBJ1-1; 9 bases align to TRBD1. Germline CDR1 SGHAT, CDR2 FQNNGV. Germline trimming cut 6 bases from V and 4 bases from J; bases unmatched to any gene: 3. The CDR3 runs to 13 residues.

Note on this clone: The sample holds other DNA sequences that translate to the same CDR3. The chain couples TRBV4-1 to TRBJ1-1; unclear D gene. The V gene's germline CDR1 is MGHRA and CDR2 YSYEKL. The V end was cut by 2 bases, the J end by 2 bases, with 15 bases between. This CDR3 is 16 amino acids long. In DNA, the CDR3 is TGCGCCAGCAGCCAATCCGGCGCTGGAGTTAACACTGAAGCTTTCTTT. This gives the protein CASSQSGAGVNTEAFF.

The rearrangement uses TRBV5-6 and TRBJ1-2; D may be TRBD1 (5 bases). V was clipped by 4 bases and J by 4 bases, with 14 bases between them. CDR3 length: 14 amino acids. Germline CDR1 SGHDT, CDR2 YYEEEE. The CDR3: CASSKDTLGYGYTF. CDR3 in DNA: TGTGCCAGCAGCAAGGACACCTTGGGCTATGGCTACACCTTC. The variable domain in full, with the rest retrieved from reference TRBV5-6 and TRBJ1-2, is DAGVTQSPTHLIKTRGQQVTLRCSPKSGHDTVSWYQQALGQGPQFIFQYYEEEERQRGNFPDRFSGHQFPNYSSELNVNALLLGDSALYLCASSKDTLGYGYTFGSGTRLTVV.

The chain employs TRBV19 and TRBJ2-7; tentatively, D is TRBD2 (5 bases). The CDR3 contains 13 residues. In germline, CDR1 is LNHDA, CDR2 SQIVND (reference sequence). The V end was cut by 7 bases, the J end by 5 bases, with 15 bases between. CDR3: CASNKGENDEQYF. The CDR3 nucleotides are TGTGCCAGTAATAAGGGAGAGAATGACGAGCAGTACTTC.

This clone qualifies as medium-sized. V and J are TRBV5-5 and TRBJ1-5, with TRBD1 identical over 9 bases. Looked up from germline, CDR1 is SGHKS and CDR2 is YYEKEE (reference sequence). The CDR3 runs 15 residues. Trimming took 2 bases from V and 3 from J; bases not matched to a gene: 3. For the CDR3, the DNA is TGTGCCAGCAGCTTCGGGACAGGGCACAATCAGCCCCAGCATTTT. Translation gives CASSFGTGHNQPQHF.